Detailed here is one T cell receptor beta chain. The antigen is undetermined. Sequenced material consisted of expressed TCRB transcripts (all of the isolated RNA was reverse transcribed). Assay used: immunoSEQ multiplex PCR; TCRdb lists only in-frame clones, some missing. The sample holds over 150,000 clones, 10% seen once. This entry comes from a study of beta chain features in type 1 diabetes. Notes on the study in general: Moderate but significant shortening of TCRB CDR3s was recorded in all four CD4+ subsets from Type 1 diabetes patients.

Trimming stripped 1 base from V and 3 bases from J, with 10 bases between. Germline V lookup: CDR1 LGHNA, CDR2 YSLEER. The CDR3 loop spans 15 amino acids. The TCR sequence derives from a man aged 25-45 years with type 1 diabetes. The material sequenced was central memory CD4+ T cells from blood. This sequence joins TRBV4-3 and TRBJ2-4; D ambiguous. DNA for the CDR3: TGCGCCAGCAGCCAAGGAGGATTTGGCAAAAACATTCAGTACTTC. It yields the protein CASSQGGFGKNIQYF.